This TCR beta chain was captured by sequencing in a study of CD8+CD57+ T cells in acquired aplastic anemia. Overall study results and limits: In common between the patients and the controls were twenty-nine CD8+ CDR3 sequences.

Trimming removed 5 bases at V and 3 bases at J, with 9 bases between. Germline V CDR1 and CDR2: SGHRS, YFSETQ. This CDR3 comprises 13 residues. The template for TCR beta VDJ and CDR3 sequence profiling was genomic DNA. TCRdb re-derived calls from the reads in MiXCR, one entry per CDR3 protein. The sample includes hundreds of thousands of distinct CDR3 sequences, about half of them seen just once. This clonotype came up many times. What it binds is unknown. Patients who underwent sequencing had shown CD8+CD57+ cell expansion by flow cytometry. With no exception, the patients had severe acquired aplastic anemia. Prior therapy had not been administered to any patient at the time of blood sampling.

Source material: sorted CD4+, CD8+, or CD8+CD57+ T cells (not recorded which) from PBMCs. The receptor comes from a human donor with aplastic anemia. The rearrangement uses TRBV5-1 and TRBJ2-1; D possibly uses TRBD1 or TRBD2 (5 bases each). The CDR3 protein is CASRMGDYNEQFF. CDR3 bases: TGCGCCAGCAGGATGGGGGACTACAATGAGCAGTTCTTC.